This T cell receptor beta chain was identified during a study of OX40 agonist ivuxolimab in advanced cancers. Method: immunoSEQ multiplex PCR; TCRdb's copy keeps in-frame clones and lacks some. Of fewer than 35,000 clones in the sample, roughly four fifths were seen once. This clone was seen a single time. The clonotype comes from an adult with an advanced solid tumor such as melanoma, head and neck, liver or kidney cancer. This material consisted of CD4+ or CD8+ T cells sorted from blood, taken in a trial of the OX40 agonist ivuxolimab.

This chain's CDR3 is CSVDSGRNSGANVLTF. DNA for the CDR3: TGCAGCGTTGATAGCGGGCGAAACTCTGGGGCCAACGTCCTGACTTTC. The rearrangement links TRBV29-1 to TRBJ2-6; 7 bases match TRBD2. The length of the CDR3 is 16 residues. Germline V lookup: CDR1 SQVTM, CDR2 ANQGSEA. Unmatched junction bases numbered 5, after V lost 3 bases and J lost 0 bases.